The source of this TCR beta chain is a study of Graves' ophthalmopathy and Graves' hyperthyroidism. This clonotype was seen repeatedly, ten times or more. Germline V gene lookup returns CDR1 SNHLY and CDR2 FYNNEI. The CDR3 totals 15 residues. After removal of 5 bases from V and 6 bases from J, the junction contained 12 bases not matched to a gene. For repertoire sequencing, the TCR beta CDR3 regions were amplified from RNA transcripts. RT-PCR with HTBI primers came first, then second-round multiplex PCR. TCRdb reprocessed the multiplex PCR reads with MiXCR, giving one entry per CDR3 protein. The data show approximately 330,000 distinct CDR3 sequences, roughly a sixth seen once.

The clonotype comes from an adult man with Graves' ophthalmopathy. The V and J genes are TRBV2 and TRBJ2-5, with TRBD2 matching over 7 bases. The sample comprised peripheral blood. CDR3 in amino acids: CASSTRDYLSKTQYF. CDR3 in DNA: TGTGCCAGCAGTACTAGGGACTATTTGAGCAAGACCCAGTACTTC.